This is a list of T cell receptor beta chains from one sample in a study of tumor-infiltrating lymphocytes in primary liver carcinoma. In TCRdb, the multiplex PCR reads were re-called with MiXCR into one record per CDR3 protein. Of 55,000 to 70,000 distinct CDR3 sequences in the sample, just over 70% were seen once. The sequencing input was liver tumor tissue from sampling region 2. The receptor source for this set is a middle-aged man with primary liver carcinoma and hepatitis B virus infection. CDR3s include the opening cysteine and the closing phenylalanine or tryptophan. D genes are given only for firm matches. Clone size is shown for a subset of rows, as once, few, many or a class of expanded clone.

abundance	d_gene	v_gene	j_gene	CDR3aa	CDR3nt
-	-	TRBV11-1	TRBJ1-6	CASSRTLLSPLHF	TGTGCCAGCAGCCGGACACTCCTTTCACCCCTCCACTTT
-	-	TRBV11-1	TRBJ1-6	CVCSRTLVSPLHF	TGTGTCTGCAGCCGGACACTGGTTTCACCCCTCCACTTT
-	-	TRBV16	TRBJ1-2	CASSQSLGASNYGYTF	TGTGCCAGCAGCCAATCCCTCGGGGCAAGTAACTATGGCTACACCTTC
-	TRBD1	TRBV10-3	TRBJ2-6	CAISEQGPGGNVLTF	TGTGCCATCAGTGAACAGGGGCCTGGGGGCAACGTCCTGACTTTC
-	-	TRBV7-9	TRBJ2-7	CASSNTGPPYEQYF	TGTGCCAGCAGCAATACGGGCCCCCCATACGAGCAGTACTTC
many	TRBD1	TRBV5-6	TRBJ1-5	CASSYGQGSQPQHF	TGTGCCAGCAGCTACGGACAGGGGAGTCAGCCCCAGCATTTT
-	-	TRBV29-1	TRBJ1-2	CSVWDPGQDYDYTF	TGCAGTGTGTGGGACCCGGGCCAGGACTATGACTACACCTTC
-	-	TRBV12-3/TRBV12-4	TRBJ1-1	CASSSRGCLNTEAFF	TGTGCCAGCAGTTCAAGGGGGTGTCTGAACACTGAAGCTTTCTTT
-	TRBD1	TRBV12-3/TRBV12-4	TRBJ2-7	CARSLGQGAKYEQYF	TGTGCCAGGAGTTTAGGACAGGGGGCCAAATACGAGCAATACTTC
-	-	TRBV11-2	TRBJ2-5	CASSLVLEYSQYF	TGTGCCAGCAGCTTAGTTCTGGAATATAGCCAGTACTTC
-	-	TRBV12-3/TRBV12-4	TRBJ2-1	CDSNLALLEQFF	TGTGACAGCAATTTAGCCCTATTAGAGCAGTTCTTC
few	-	TRBV7-2	TRBJ2-1	CASSLVVGTGGNEQFF	TGTGCCAGCAGCTTAGTGGTCGGGACCGGTGGCAATGAGCAGTTCTTC
-	-	TRBV30	TRBJ2-7	CAWSVRDHEHYF	TGTGCCTGGAGTGTCAGGGACCACGAGCACTACTTC
once	-	TRBV5-4	TRBJ2-2	CASSSIRDLTGEPFF	TGTGCCAGCAGCTCGATCCGGGACTTAACCGGGGAGCCGTTTTTT
-	-	TRBV4-1	TRBJ2-7	CASSYSQAEPLYGQYF	TGCGCCAGCAGTTATTCGCAAGCGGAGCCGCTCTACGGGCAGTACTTC
many	-	TRBV5-1	TRBJ1-2	CASSLGQNNYGYTF	TGCGCCAGCAGCTTGGGACAGAATAACTATGGCTACACCTTC
few	TRBD2	TRBV28	TRBJ2-7	CVSSLWREGTYEQYF	TGTGTCAGCAGTTTATGGAGGGAGGGCACCTACGAGCAGTACTTC
-	TRBD2	TRBV5-4	TRBJ2-7	CTSSWDYRPYEQCF	TGTACCAGCAGCTGGGACTACAGACCCTACGAGCAGTGCTTC
-	-	TRBV29-1	TRBJ2-3	CIVGQEGDTQYF	TGCATAGTTGGGCAGGAAGGCGATACGCAGTATTTT
-	-	TRBV28	TRBJ2-1	CASSLGGFDNEQFF	TGTGCCAGCAGTTTAGGGGGTTTCGACAATGAGCAGTTCTTC
many	TRBD2	TRBV6-1	TRBJ2-1	CASSELAGMNEQFF	TGTGCCAGCAGTGAACTAGCGGGTATGAATGAGCAGTTCTTC
once	-	TRBV11-2	TRBJ1-4	CASSRTPGVTIEKLFF	TGTGCTAGCAGCAGGACTCCAGGAGTAACAATTGAAAAACTGTTTTTT
once	-	TRBV6-5	TRBJ2-6	CVSSQDSGANVLAF	TGTGTCAGCAGTCAAGACTCTGGGGCCAACGTCCTGGCTTTC
-	-	TRBV11-2	TRBJ1-1	CAISPSRGLANTEAFF	TGTGCCATCAGCCCATCCAGAGGGTTGGCGAACACTGAAGCTTTCTTT
once	TRBD2	TRBV12-3/TRBV12-4	TRBJ2-7	CDSNPKGTSGSSYEQYF	TGTGACAGCAACCCAAAAGGGACTAGCGGGAGCTCCTACGAGCAGTACTTC
-	-	TRBV25-1	TRBJ2-7	CASGRRAYEQYF	TGTGCCAGCGGAAGACGGGCCTACGAGCAGTACTTC
few	-	TRBV5-1	TRBJ2-7	CANREPTSYEQYF	TGCGCCAACAGGGAACCTACTAGTTACGAGCAGTACTTC
-	-	TRBV12-3/TRBV12-4	TRBJ2-1	CASSKGTLFWDEQFF	TGTGCCAGCAGTAAGGGTACTTTATTTTGGGATGAGCAGTTCTTC
-	-	TRBV11-3	TRBJ2-3	CASSLSHRDTQYF	TGTGCCAGCAGCTTATCCCATAGAGATACGCAGTATTTT
-	-	TRBV11-2	TRBJ2-5	CARSQTPGGGKEIQYF	TGTGCCAGGAGCCAAACTCCTGGTGGGGGGAAAGAGATCCAGTACTTT
-	-	TRBV12-3/TRBV12-4	TRBJ2-2	CASSLRGVRITGDLFF	TGTGCCAGCAGCCTCCGTGGAGTGCGAATCACCGGGGATCTGTTTTTT
-	TRBD2	TRBV11-2	TRBJ2-5	CAGSQTPGGGRETQYF	TGTGCTGGCAGCCAAACTCCTGGCGGGGGGAGAGAGACTCAGTACTTC
many	TRBD2	TRBV4-1	TRBJ2-5	CASSQDPSGAQQETQYF	TGCGCCAGCAGCCAAGATCCCAGCGGGGCCCAGCAAGAGACCCAGTACTTC
-	-	TRBV11-2	TRBJ2-5	CASSQTPGGGEETRYF	TGTGCCAGCAGCCAAACTCCTGGAGGGGGGGAGGAGACCCGGTACTTC
-	-	TRBV24-1	TRBJ2-2	CATSEGDYDTGELFF	TGTGCCACCAGTGAAGGGGATTACGACACCGGGGAGCTGTTTTTT
-	TRBD2	TRBV12-3/TRBV12-4	TRBJ2-5	CAGSPREDLLTQYF	TGTGCCGGCAGCCCCCGGGAGGATCTGTTGACCCAGTACTTC
few	-	TRBV7-2	TRBJ2-1	CASSPGTNNEQFF	TGTGCCAGCAGCCCCGGGACCAACAATGAGCAGTTCTTC
-	-	TRBV6-5	TRBJ2-1	CVSSYGIAGQGEQFF	TGTGTCAGTAGTTACGGTATAGCCGGGCAGGGTGAGCAGTTCTTC
-	-	TRBV24-1	TRBJ2-6	CATSDIGTSDSGANVLTF	TGTGCCACCAGTGATATCGGGACAAGTGACTCTGGAGCCAACGTCCTGACTTTC